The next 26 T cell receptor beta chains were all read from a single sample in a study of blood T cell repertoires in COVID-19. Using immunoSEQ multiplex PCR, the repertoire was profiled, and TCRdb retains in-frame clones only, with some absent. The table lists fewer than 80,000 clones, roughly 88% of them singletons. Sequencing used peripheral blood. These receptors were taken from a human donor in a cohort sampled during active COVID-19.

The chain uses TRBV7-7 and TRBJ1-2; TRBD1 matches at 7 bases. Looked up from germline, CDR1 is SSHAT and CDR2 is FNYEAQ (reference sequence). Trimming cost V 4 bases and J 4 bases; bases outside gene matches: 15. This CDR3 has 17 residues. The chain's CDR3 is CASSYPLLGQQRYGYTF. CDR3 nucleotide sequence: TGTGCCAGCAGCTACCCCCTTTTGGGACAGCAGCGCTATGGCTACACCTTC.

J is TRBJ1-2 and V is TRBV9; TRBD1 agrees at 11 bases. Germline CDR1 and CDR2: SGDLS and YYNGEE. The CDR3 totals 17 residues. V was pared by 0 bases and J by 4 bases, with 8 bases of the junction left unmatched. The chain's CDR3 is CASSVVGTGGRGYGYTF. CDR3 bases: TGTGCCAGCAGCGTAGTAGGGACAGGGGGTCGCGGCTATGGCTACACCTTC.

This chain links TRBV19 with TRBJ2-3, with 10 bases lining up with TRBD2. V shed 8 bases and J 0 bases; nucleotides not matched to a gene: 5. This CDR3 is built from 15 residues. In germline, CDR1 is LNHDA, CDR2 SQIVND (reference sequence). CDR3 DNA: TGTGCCAGTCGCCTAGCGGGGGCCAGCACAGATACGCAGTATTTT. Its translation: CASRLAGASTDTQYF.

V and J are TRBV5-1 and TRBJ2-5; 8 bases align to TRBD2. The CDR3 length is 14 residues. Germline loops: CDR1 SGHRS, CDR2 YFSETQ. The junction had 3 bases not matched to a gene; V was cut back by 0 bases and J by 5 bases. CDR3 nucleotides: TGCGCCAGCAGCTTGGAGCCGGGAGGGGAGACCCAGTACTTC. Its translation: CASSLEPGGETQYF.

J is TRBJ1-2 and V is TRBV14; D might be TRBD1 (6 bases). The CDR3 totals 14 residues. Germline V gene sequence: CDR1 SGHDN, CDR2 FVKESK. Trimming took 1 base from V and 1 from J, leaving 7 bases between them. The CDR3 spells CASSQVQGNYGYTF. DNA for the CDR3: TGTGCCAGCAGCCAAGTACAGGGTAACTATGGCTACACCTTC.

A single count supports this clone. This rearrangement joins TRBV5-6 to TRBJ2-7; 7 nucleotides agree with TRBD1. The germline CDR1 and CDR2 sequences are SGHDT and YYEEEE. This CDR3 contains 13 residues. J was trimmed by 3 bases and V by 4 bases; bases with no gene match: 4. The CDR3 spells CASSRDRNYEQYF. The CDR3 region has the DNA TGTGCCAGCAGCCGGGACAGAAACTACGAGCAGTACTTC.

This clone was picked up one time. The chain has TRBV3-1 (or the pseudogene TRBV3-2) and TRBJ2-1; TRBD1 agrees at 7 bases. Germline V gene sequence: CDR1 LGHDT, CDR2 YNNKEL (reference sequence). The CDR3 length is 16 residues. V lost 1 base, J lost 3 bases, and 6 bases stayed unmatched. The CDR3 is CASSQGGTALYNEQFF. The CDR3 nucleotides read TGTGCCAGCAGCCAAGGAGGGACAGCCCTCTACAATGAGCAGTTCTTC.

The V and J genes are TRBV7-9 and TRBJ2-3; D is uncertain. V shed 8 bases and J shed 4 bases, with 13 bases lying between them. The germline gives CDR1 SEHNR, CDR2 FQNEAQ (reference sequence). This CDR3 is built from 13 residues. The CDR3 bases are TGTGCCAGCTGTGACCAAGCGCCAGATACGCAGTATTTT. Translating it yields CASCDQAPDTQYF.

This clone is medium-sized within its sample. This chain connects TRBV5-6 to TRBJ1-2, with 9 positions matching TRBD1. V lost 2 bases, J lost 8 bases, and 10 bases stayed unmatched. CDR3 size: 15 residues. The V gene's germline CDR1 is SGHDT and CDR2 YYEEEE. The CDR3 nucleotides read TGTGCCAGCAGCTTTTCGGGACAGGGAGTTTGGGGCTACACCTTC. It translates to CASSFSGQGVWGYTF.

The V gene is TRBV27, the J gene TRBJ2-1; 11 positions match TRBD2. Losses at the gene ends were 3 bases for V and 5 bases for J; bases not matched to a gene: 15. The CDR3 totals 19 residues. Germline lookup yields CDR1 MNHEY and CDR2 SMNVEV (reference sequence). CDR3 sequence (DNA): TGTGCCAGCAGTTTGTCTTTAGCGGGAGGGCCACGGGGGGACAATGAGCAGTTCTTC. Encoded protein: CASSLSLAGGPRGDNEQFF.

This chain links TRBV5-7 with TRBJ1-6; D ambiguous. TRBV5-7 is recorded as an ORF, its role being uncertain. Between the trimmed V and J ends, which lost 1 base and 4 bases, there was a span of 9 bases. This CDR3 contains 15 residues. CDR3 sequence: CASSLREGYNSPLHF. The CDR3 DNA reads TGTGCCAGCAGCTTGCGGGAAGGGTATAATTCACCCCTCCACTTT.

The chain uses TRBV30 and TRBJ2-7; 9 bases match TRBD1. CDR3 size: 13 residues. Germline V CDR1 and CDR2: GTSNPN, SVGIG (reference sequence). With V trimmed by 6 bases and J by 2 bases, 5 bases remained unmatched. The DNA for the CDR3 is TGTGCCTGCACCGGGACAGGGCCCTACGAGCAGTACTTC. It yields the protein CACTGTGPYEQYF.

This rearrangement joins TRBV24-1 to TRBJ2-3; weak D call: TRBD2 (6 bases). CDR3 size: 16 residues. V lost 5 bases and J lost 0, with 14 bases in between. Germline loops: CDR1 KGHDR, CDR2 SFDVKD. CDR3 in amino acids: CATSGFGGTSTDTQYF. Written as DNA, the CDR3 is TGTGCCACCAGTGGATTCGGGGGAACTAGCACAGATACGCAGTATTTT.

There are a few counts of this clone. CDR3 sequence (DNA): TGCGCCAGCAGCCAAGTTCAGGCGACCGGGGAGCTGTTTTTT. It is translated as CASSQVQATGELFF. The J gene is TRBJ2-2, the V gene TRBV4-3; no reliable D call. The germline gives CDR1 LGHNA, CDR2 YSLEER. The V gene lost 1 base and the J gene lost 5 bases, with 8 bases spanning the gap. This CDR3 is built from 14 residues.

In nucleotides, the CDR3 is TGTGCCAGCAAACCTGGACTAGCGGGATCCTACGAGCAGTACTTC. It yields the protein CASKPGLAGSYEQYF. The chain has TRBV2 and TRBJ2-7; 12 bases agree with TRBD2. Losses at the gene ends were 7 bases for V and 1 base for J; bases not matched to a gene: 5. Germline assignment: CDR1 SNHLY and CDR2 FYNNEI. The CDR3 loop spans 15 amino acids.

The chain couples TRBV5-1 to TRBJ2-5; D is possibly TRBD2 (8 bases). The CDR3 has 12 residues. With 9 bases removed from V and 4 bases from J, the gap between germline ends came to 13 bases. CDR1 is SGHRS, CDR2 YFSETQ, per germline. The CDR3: CATREGAETQYF. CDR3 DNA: TGCGCCACCCGGGAGGGGGCAGAGACCCAGTACTTC.

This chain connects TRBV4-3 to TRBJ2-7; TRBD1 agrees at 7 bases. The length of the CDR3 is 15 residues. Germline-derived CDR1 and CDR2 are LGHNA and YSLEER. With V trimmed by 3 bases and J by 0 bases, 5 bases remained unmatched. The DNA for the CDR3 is TGCGCCAGCAGCCAGGACCGGGACAGCTCCTACGAGCAGTACTTC. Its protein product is CASSQDRDSSYEQYF.

CDR3 sequence: CASSHPLDSGADTQYF. The CDR3 DNA reads TGTGCCAGCAGCCACCCTTTGGACAGCGGGGCAGATACGCAGTATTTT. The gene calls are TRBV3-1 (or the pseudogene TRBV3-2) and TRBJ2-3; possibly TRBD2 for D (7 bases). V was cut by 3 bases and J by 4 bases, with 17 bases left in between. The CDR3 is 16 amino acids. CDR1 and CDR2 from the germline V gene are LGHDT and YNNKEL (reference sequence).

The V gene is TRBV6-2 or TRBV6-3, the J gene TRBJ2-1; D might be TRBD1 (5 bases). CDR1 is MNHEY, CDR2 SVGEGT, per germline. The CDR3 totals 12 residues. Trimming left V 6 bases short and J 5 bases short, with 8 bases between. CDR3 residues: CASSPTDNEQFF. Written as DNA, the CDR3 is TGTGCCAGCAGCCCGACAGACAATGAGCAGTTCTTC.

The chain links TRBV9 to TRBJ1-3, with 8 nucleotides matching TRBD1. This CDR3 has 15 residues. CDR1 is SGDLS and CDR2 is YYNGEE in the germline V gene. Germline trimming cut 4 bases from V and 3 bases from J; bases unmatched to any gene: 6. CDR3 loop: CASSLETGVGNTIYF. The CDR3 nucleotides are TGTGCCAGCAGCCTAGAGACAGGGGTTGGAAACACCATATATTTT.

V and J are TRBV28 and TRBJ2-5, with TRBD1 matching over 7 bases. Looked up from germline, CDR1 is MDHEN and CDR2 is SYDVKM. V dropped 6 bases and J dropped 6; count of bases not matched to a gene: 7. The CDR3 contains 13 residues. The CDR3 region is CASRKGARKTQYF. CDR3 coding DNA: TGTGCCAGCAGAAAGGGGGCGCGGAAGACCCAGTACTTC.

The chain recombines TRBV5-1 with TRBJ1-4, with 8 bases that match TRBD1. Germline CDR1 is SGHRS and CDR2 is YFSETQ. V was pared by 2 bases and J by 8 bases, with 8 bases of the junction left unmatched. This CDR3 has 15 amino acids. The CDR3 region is CASSFPETGAEKLFF. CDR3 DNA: TGCGCCAGCAGCTTCCCCGAGACAGGGGCCGAAAAACTGTTTTTT. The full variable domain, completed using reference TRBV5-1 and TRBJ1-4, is KAGVTQTPRYLIKTRGQQVTLSCSPISGHRSVSWYQQTPGQGLQFLFEYFSETQRNKGNFPGRFSGRQFSNSRSEMNVSTLELGDSALYLCASSFPETGAEKLFFGSGTQLSVL.

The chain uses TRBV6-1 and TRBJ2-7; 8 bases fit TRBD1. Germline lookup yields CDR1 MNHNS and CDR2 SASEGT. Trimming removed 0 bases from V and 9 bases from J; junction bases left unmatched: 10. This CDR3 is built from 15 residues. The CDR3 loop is CASSEAQDRGVGQYF. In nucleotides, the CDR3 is TGTGCCAGCAGTGAAGCGCAAGACAGGGGAGTAGGGCAGTACTTC.

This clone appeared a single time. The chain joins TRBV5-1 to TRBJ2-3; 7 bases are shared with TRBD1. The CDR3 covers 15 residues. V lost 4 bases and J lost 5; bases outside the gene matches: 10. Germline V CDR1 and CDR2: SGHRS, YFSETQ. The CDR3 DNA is TGCGCCAGCAGCCTACAGGGGCTTGGGGGAGATACGCAGTATTTT. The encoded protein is CASSLQGLGGDTQYF.

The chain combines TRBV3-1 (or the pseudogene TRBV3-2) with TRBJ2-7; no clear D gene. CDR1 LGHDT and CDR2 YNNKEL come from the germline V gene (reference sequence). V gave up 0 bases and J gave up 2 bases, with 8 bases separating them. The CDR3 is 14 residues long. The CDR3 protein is CASSQDWRTYEQYF. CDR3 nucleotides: TGTGCCAGCAGCCAAGACTGGCGGACCTACGAGCAGTACTTC.

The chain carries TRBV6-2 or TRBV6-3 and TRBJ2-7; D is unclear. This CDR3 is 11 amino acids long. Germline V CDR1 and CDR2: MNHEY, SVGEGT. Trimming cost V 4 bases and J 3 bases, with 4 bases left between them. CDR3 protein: CASSFHYEQYF. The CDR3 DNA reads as TGTGCCAGCAGTTTCCACTACGAGCAGTACTTC.